Following are 25 T cell receptor beta chains from one sample sequenced in a study of shared clonotypes between healthy human individuals. Sequencing was performed with immunoSEQ multiplex PCR; in TCRdb, only in-frame clones are kept and a portion is missing. The sample consists of more than 2 million clones, 85% to 95% of them appearing once. Sequenced material: naive CD4+ T cells sorted from blood. The subset denotes: CD45RA+ positively selected. The receptors were gathered from a young man in good health.

The chain uses TRBV2 and TRBJ2-5, with D unresolved. V lost 7 bases and J 1 base, leaving 13 bases between the germline ends. In germline, CDR1 is SNHLY, CDR2 FYNNEI. This CDR3 region has 14 residues. DNA for the CDR3: TGTGCCAGCACCCGGTTCTCTGGCCAAGAGACCCAGTACTTC. It encodes CASTRFSGQETQYF.

V usage is TRBV7-2 and J usage is TRBJ1-1; 7 nucleotides line up with TRBD1. V lost 6 bases and J lost 1; bases outside the gene matches: 11. The CDR3 has 16 residues. Germline V gene lookup returns CDR1 SGHTA and CDR2 FQGNSA. The DNA of the CDR3 is TGTGCCAGCAGGCTAACAGGGGCGGCGGGGAACACTGAAGCTTTCTTT. Residues: CASRLTGAAGNTEAFF.

The CDR3 bases are TGTGCCAGCAGTTACCGGGGGACTAGCGGGAGTGATGAGCAGTTCTTC. This encodes CASSYRGTSGSDEQFF. This chain connects TRBV6-5 to TRBJ2-1; TRBD2 agrees at 14 bases. Germline values: CDR1 MNHEY, CDR2 SVGAGI. V shed 2 bases, J shed 8 bases, and the junction held 5 bases outside the gene matches. The CDR3 has 16 amino acids.

The chain couples TRBV5-5 to TRBJ2-5, with a weak D call TRBD1 (6 bases). Per germline, CDR1 SGHKS and CDR2 YYEKEE (reference sequence). Trimming left V 5 bases short and J 0 bases short, with 14 bases between. The CDR3 runs to 15 residues. The chain's CDR3 is CASRSGARYQETQYF. Written as DNA, the CDR3 is TGTGCCAGCAGGTCAGGGGCTAGGTACCAAGAGACCCAGTACTTC.

The genes are TRBV28 and TRBJ2-2; the D is unclear. V was shortened by 11 bases and J by 6 bases, with 22 bases between the two germline ends. The germline gives CDR1 MDHEN, CDR2 SYDVKM. This CDR3 spans 15 amino acids. As DNA, the CDR3 is TGTGCCTCAGCATCCGGTCCGACCCCTGCCGGGGAGCTGTTTTTT. Translation: CASASGPTPAGELFF. Using reference TRBV28 and TRBJ2-2 for the parts outside the CDR3, the full variable domain is DVKVTQSSRYLVKRTGEKVFLECVQDMDHENMFWYRQDPGLGLRLIYFSYDVKMKEKGDIPEGYSVSREKKERFSLILESASTNQTSMYLCASASGPTPAGELFFGEGSRLTVL.

The V and J genes are TRBV12-2 and TRBJ2-7; the D call TRBD2 from the table was never checked on the DNA. TRBV12-2 is marked as a pseudogene. This CDR3 region has 19 residues. Here the CDR3 reads CASRFPRSPTGVSSYEQYF. In DNA, the CDR3 is TGTGCAAGTCGCTTTCCTCGGTCCCCGACCGGGGTCTCCTCCTACGAGCAGTACTTC.

CDR3 sequence (DNA): TGCGCCAGCAGCTTGCGGACAGGGGGCGACGAGCAGTACTTC. Amino acid sequence: CASSLRTGGDEQYF. This chain connects TRBV5-1 to TRBJ2-7; 11 nucleotides line up with TRBD1. Trimming cost V 1 base and J 5 bases; bases outside gene matches: 2. This CDR3 is 14 amino acids long. Germline CDR1 reads SGHRS; CDR2 reads YFSETQ.

The rearrangement joins TRBV20-1 to TRBJ2-1; D is possibly TRBD1 or TRBD2 (5 bases each). This CDR3 region has 11 residues. Germline CDR1 reads DFQATT; CDR2 reads SNEGSKA (reference sequence). Trimming cost V 6 bases and J 14 bases, with 17 bases left between them. The DNA for the CDR3 is TGCAGTGCCACCGACGGGGACGGGAAGTTCTTC. This gives the protein CSATDGDGKFF.

V and J are TRBV13 and TRBJ2-7; tentative D call: TRBD2 (6 bases). Germline assignment: CDR1 PRHDT and CDR2 FYEKMQ (reference sequence). Trimming left V 0 bases short and J 2 bases short, with 8 bases between. The CDR3 is 14 amino acids. The CDR3 DNA reads as TGTGCCAGCAGCTTAGGTGGGAGGACCTACGAGCAGTACTTC. This sequence encodes CASSLGGRTYEQYF.

This chain uses TRBV7-9 with TRBJ2-5; D is unclear. V dropped 3 bases and J dropped 5 bases, with 13 bases sitting between them. The CDR3 runs 14 residues. Germline V gives CDR1 SEHNR, CDR2 FQNEAQ (reference sequence). CDR3 nucleotide sequence: TGTGCCAGCAGCTTTACCGGAATCCGTGAGACCCAGTACTTC. Its translation: CASSFTGIRETQYF. Variable domain in full (rest from reference TRBV7-9 and TRBJ2-5): DTGVSQNPRHKITKRGQNVTFRCDPISEHNRLYWYRQTLGQGPEFLTYFQNEAQLEKSRLLSDRFSAERPKGSFSTLEIQRTEQGDSAMYLCASSFTGIRETQYFGPGTRLLVL.

The chain has TRBV4-1 and TRBJ1-1, with D possibly TRBD1 on 6 matching bases. Between the trimmed V and J ends, which lost 0 bases and 4 bases, there was a span of 9 bases. CDR3 size: 14 residues. The V gene's germline CDR1 is MGHRA and CDR2 YSYEKL. The CDR3 DNA reads TGCGCCAGCAGCCAAGATCAGGGGAGCACTGAAGCTTTCTTT. Its protein is CASSQDQGSTEAFF.

The chain carries TRBV5-6 and TRBJ2-1; possible D gene TRBD1, 5 bases. This CDR3 is 13 amino acids long. V was pared by 0 bases and J by 8 bases, with 9 bases between. Per the germline V gene, CDR1 is SGHDT and CDR2 is YYEEEE. CDR3 in amino acids: CASSLVGVDEQFF. CDR3 DNA: TGTGCCAGCAGCTTGGTAGGGGTGGATGAGCAGTTCTTC. Filled out from reference TRBV5-6 and TRBJ2-1, the complete variable domain reads DAGVTQSPTHLIKTRGQQVTLRCSPKSGHDTVSWYQQALGQGPQFIFQYYEEEERQRGNFPDRFSGHQFPNYSSELNVNALLLGDSALYLCASSLVGVDEQFFGPGTRLTVL.

The V gene is TRBV7-2, the J gene TRBJ2-1; maybe TRBD2 (7 bases). Germline-derived CDR1 and CDR2 are SGHTA and FQGNSA. With 5 bases removed from V and 10 bases from J, the gap between germline ends came to 18 bases. The CDR3 loop spans 14 amino acids. CDR3 sequence (DNA): TGTGCCAGCAGCCCTGGACTAGGGGGTCGGGAGCAGTTCTTC. This sequence encodes CASSPGLGGREQFF.

The count of this clone is one. The rearrangement links TRBV6-1 to TRBJ1-2, with D unresolved. Germline CDR1 and CDR2: MNHNS and SASEGT. V lost 5 bases, J lost 2 bases, and 15 bases lay in between. The CDR3 runs 15 residues. The CDR3 nucleotides are TGTGCCAGCAGTCAGGACCTCAAAGTAAACTATGGCTACACCTTC. It yields the protein CASSQDLKVNYGYTF.

The V and J genes are TRBV23-1 and TRBJ2-7; 7 bases match TRBD1. TRBV23-1 is given ORF status, its function remaining uncertain. The CDR3 covers 18 residues. Losses at the gene ends were 6 bases for V and 7 bases for J; bases not matched to a gene: 24. This chain's CDR3 is CASRLIGRHRGLCGEQYF. CDR3 DNA sequence: TGCGCCAGCAGACTCATCGGTAGGCACAGGGGCCTTTGCGGGGAGCAGTACTTC.

The rearrangement links TRBV5-1 to TRBJ2-4; TRBD1 matches 7 bases. The V gene's germline CDR1 is SGHRS and CDR2 YFSETQ. V lost 5 bases to trimming and J lost 4 bases; unmatched junction nucleotides: 6. The CDR3 is 14 amino acids. The CDR3 here is CASSYGTDKNIQYF. For the CDR3, the DNA is TGCGCCAGCAGTTATGGGACAGATAAAAACATTCAGTACTTC.

The chain links TRBV7-9 to TRBJ2-3; perhaps TRBD2 as D (5 bases). Germline CDR1 and CDR2: SEHNR and FQNEAQ (reference sequence). The CDR3 sequence is 16 residues long. Trimming took off 4 bases at V and 1 base at J, with 15 bases between the two ends. The CDR3 reads CASSSDPGLGTDTQYF. CDR3 bases: TGTGCCAGCAGCTCCGACCCGGGGTTGGGCACAGATACGCAGTATTTT.

This clone was recorded only once. Its ends do not fully match the called genes, so a read error is possible. V and J are TRBV7-7 and TRBJ2-5, with 13 bases lining up with TRBD2. This CDR3 has 16 amino acids. From germline, CDR1 is SSHAT and CDR2 FNYEAQ (reference sequence). The DNA for the CDR3 is TGTGCTAGCAGCTTACTAGCGGGGGGGCCCTTAGAGACCCAGTACTTC. Its translation is CASSLLAGGPLETQYF. Filled out from reference TRBV7-7 and TRBJ2-5, the complete variable domain reads GAGVSQSPRYKVTKRGQDVTLRCDPISSHATLYWYQQALGQGPEFLTYFNYEAQPDKSGLPSDRFSAERPEGSISTLTIQRTEQRDSAMYRCASSLLAGGPLETQYFGPGTRLLVL.

V gene TRBV5-1 combines with J gene TRBJ2-3, with D possibly matching TRBD1 (5 bases). Looked up from germline, CDR1 is SGHRS and CDR2 is YFSETQ. V shed 2 bases and J shed 2 bases, with 12 bases lying between them. The CDR3 loop spans 15 amino acids. The CDR3 reads CASSFQGMNTDTQYF. In DNA, the CDR3 is TGCGCCAGCAGCTTTCAGGGCATGAACACAGATACGCAGTATTTT.

The DNA of the CDR3 is TGTGCCAGCAGCTTGGCTCCAGCTAGCACAGATACGCAGTATTTT. Protein product: CASSLAPASTDTQYF. The chain couples TRBV5-4 to TRBJ2-3; no definite D call. In germline, CDR1 is SGHNT, CDR2 YYREEE (reference sequence). With 0 bases removed from V and 0 bases from J, the gap between germline ends came to 8 bases. The CDR3 runs 15 residues.

The DNA for the CDR3 is TGTGCCAGCAGTTACTTGGGCCAGCTCAATTCACCCCTCCACTTT. This sequence encodes CASSYLGQLNSPLHF. The J gene is TRBJ1-6, the V gene TRBV6-6; D ambiguous. Germline V lookup: CDR1 MNHNY, CDR2 SVGAGI (reference sequence). This CDR3 contains 15 residues. V lost 1 base and J lost 7, with 11 bases in between.

J is TRBJ1-1 and V is TRBV7-9; maybe TRBD1 (6 bases). The CDR3 sequence is 14 residues long. CDR1 is SEHNR and CDR2 is FQNEAQ in the germline V gene (reference sequence). With 7 bases removed from V and 3 bases from J, the gap between germline ends came to 15 bases. Here the CDR3 reads CASTVLEGDTEAFF. The CDR3 nucleotides are TGTGCCAGCACCGTTCTTGAGGGGGACACTGAAGCTTTCTTT. Looking up the rest from reference TRBV7-9 and TRBJ1-1 gives the full variable domain: DTGVSQNPRHKITKRGQNVTFRCDPISEHNRLYWYRQTLGQGPEFLTYFQNEAQLEKSRLLSDRFSAERPKGSFSTLEIQRTEQGDSAMYLCASTVLEGDTEAFFGQGTRLTVV.

The rearrangement links TRBV5-1 to TRBJ2-1; 13 nucleotides match TRBD2. CDR1 and CDR2 (germline): SGHRS, YFSETQ. CDR3 length: 16 amino acids. With 2 bases clipped from V and 5 bases from J, the junction kept 4 bases outside the gene matches. This CDR3 is CASSLGGTSGDNEQFF. The CDR3 DNA reads TGCGCCAGCAGCTTAGGCGGGACTAGCGGGGACAATGAGCAGTTCTTC. Combining the CDR3 with reference TRBV5-1 and TRBJ2-1 gives the whole variable domain KAGVTQTPRYLIKTRGQQVTLSCSPISGHRSVSWYQQTPGQGLQFLFEYFSETQRNKGNFPGRFSGRQFSNSRSEMNVSTLELGDSALYLCASSLGGTSGDNEQFFGPGTRLTVL.

The J gene is TRBJ2-3, the V gene TRBV29-1, with 8 bases identical to TRBD2. The V and J ends lost 3 bases and 4 bases, in that order; junction bases with no gene match: 6. Germline CDR1 reads SQVTM; CDR2 reads ANQGSEA. The CDR3 loop spans 14 amino acids. In DNA, the CDR3 is TGCAGCGTTGAGGAGGGGGGACTAGCAGATACGCAGTATTTT. This codes for CSVEEGGLADTQYF.

V is TRBV29-1 and J is TRBJ2-3; unclear D gene. The CDR3 consists of 13 residues. Germline assignment: CDR1 SQVTM and CDR2 ANQGSEA. The CDR3 DNA reads as TGCACCATCCGGCGTGGTACCACAGATACGCAGTATTTT. Its protein product is CTIRRGTTDTQYF.